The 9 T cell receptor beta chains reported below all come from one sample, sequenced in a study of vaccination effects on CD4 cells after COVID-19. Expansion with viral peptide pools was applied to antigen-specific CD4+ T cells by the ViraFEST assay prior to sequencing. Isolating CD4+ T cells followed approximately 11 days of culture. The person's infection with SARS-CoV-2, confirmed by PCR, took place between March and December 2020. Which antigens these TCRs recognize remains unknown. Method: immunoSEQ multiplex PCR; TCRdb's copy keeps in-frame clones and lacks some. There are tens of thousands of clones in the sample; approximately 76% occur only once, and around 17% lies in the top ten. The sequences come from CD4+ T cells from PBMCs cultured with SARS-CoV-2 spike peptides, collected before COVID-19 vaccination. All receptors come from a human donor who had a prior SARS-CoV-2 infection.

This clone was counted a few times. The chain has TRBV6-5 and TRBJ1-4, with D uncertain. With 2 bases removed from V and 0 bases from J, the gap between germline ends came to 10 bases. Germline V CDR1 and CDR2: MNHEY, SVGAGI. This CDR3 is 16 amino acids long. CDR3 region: CASSYQLTTTNEKLFF. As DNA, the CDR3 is TGTGCCAGCAGTTACCAATTGACAACAACTAATGAAAAACTGTTTTTT.

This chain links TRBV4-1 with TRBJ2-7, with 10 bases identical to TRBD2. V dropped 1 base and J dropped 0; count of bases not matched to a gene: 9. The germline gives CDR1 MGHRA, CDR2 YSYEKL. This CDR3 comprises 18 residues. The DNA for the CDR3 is TGCGCCAGCAGCCAAGTTAGAACTAGCGGGACCTTCTCCTACGAGCAGTACTTC. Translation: CASSQVRTSGTFSYEQYF.

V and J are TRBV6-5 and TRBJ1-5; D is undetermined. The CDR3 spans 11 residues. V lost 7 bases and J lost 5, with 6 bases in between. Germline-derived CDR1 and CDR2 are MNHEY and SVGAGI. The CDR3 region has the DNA TGTGCCAGCAACGCGGATCAGCCCCAGCATTTT. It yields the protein CASNADQPQHF.

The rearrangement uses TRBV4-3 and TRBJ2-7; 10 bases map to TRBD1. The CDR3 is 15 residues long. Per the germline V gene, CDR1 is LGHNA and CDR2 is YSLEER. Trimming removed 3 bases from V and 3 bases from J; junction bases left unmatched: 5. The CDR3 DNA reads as TGCGCCAGCAGCCAGAGGACAGGGGGTTTCTACGAGCAGTACTTC. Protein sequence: CASSQRTGGFYEQYF.

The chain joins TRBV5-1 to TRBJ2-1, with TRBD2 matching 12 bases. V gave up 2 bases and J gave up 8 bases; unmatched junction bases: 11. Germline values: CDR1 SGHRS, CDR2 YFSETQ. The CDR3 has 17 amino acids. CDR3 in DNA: TGCGCCAGCAGCTTCCGGGCCGGGACTAGCGGGCGTGATGAGCAGTTCTTC. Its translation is CASSFRAGTSGRDEQFF.

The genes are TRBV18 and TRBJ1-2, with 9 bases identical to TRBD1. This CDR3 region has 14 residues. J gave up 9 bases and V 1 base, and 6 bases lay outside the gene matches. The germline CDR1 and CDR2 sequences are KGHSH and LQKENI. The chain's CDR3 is CASSPLGQGTSYTF. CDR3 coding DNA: TGTGCCAGCTCACCACTGGGACAGGGAACCAGCTACACCTTC.

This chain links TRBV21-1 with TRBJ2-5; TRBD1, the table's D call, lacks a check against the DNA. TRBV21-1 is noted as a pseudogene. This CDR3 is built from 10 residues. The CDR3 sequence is CAGTGWTQYF. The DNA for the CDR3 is TGTGCCGGGACAGGGTGGACCCAGTACTTC.

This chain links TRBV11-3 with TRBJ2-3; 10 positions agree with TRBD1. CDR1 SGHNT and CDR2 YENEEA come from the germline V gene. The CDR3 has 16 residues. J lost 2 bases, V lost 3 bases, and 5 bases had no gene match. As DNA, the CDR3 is TGTGCCAGCAGCTTCTCCGGGACAGGGGACACAGATACGCAGTATTTT. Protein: CASSFSGTGDTDTQYF.

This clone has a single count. CDR3 protein: CASSVAAPLAGPYNEQFF. The CDR3 nucleotides read TGTGCCAGCAGCGTAGCAGCCCCACTAGCGGGGCCATACAATGAGCAGTTCTTC. The gene calls are TRBV9 and TRBJ2-1, with TRBD2 identical over 10 bases. The CDR3 totals 18 residues. The junction had 10 bases not matched to a gene; V was cut back by 0 bases and J by 4 bases. Per germline, CDR1 SGDLS and CDR2 YYNGEE.